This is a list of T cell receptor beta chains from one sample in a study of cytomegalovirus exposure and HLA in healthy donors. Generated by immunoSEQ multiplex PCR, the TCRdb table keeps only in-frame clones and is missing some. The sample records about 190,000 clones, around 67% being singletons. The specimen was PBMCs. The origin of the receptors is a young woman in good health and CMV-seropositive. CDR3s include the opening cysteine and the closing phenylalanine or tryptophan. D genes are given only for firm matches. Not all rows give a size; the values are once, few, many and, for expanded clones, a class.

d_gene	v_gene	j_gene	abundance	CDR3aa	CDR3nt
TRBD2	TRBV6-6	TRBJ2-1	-	CASPGTSGRVAGEQFF	TGTGCCAGCCCCGGGACTAGCGGGAGAGTCGCTGGTGAGCAGTTCTTC
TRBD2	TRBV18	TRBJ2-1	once	CASSTTSGNNEQFF	TGTGCCAGCTCTACGACTAGCGGAAACAATGAGCAGTTCTTC
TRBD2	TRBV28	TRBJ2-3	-	CASSLSVGTGASGSTDTQYF	TGTGCCAGCAGTTTAAGCGTTGGGACTGGGGCTAGCGGCAGCACAGATACGCAGTATTTT
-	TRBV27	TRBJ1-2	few	CASSFDRFNYGYTF	TGTGCCAGCAGTTTTGACAGGTTTAACTATGGCTACACCTTC
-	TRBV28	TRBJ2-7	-	CASSPDRFYEQYF	TGTGCCAGCAGTCCCGACAGGTTCTACGAGCAGTACTTC
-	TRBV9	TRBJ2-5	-	CASSVGYGDQETQYF	TGTGCCAGCAGCGTGGGGTACGGGGACCAAGAGACCCAGTACTTC
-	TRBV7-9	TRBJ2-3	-	CSSKEGGGLRDTQYF	TGTTCCAGCAAGGAGGGAGGAGGGCTACGGGATACGCAGTATTTT
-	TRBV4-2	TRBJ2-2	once	CASSQDRSGASGELFF	TGTGCCAGCAGCCAAGATCGGTCAGGGGCGTCCGGGGAGCTGTTTTTT
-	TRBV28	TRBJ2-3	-	CASSFRGLRGKDTDTQYF	TGTGCCAGCAGTTTCCGCGGGTTGAGGGGGAAGGACACAGATACGCAGTATTTT
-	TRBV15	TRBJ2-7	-	CATSRDRGRGDEQYF	TGTGCCACCAGCAGAGATCGCGGCAGGGGAGACGAGCAGTACTTC
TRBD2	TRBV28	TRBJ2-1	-	CASSLGTSGRARNNEQFF	TGTGCCAGCAGTTTAGGGACTAGCGGGAGGGCCCGGAACAATGAGCAGTTCTTC
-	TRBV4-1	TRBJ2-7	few	CASSQDSGTSPTYEQYF	TGCGCCAGCAGCCAAGACTCTGGAACTAGCCCAACCTACGAGCAGTACTTC
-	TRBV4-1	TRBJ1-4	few	CASSQGAGANEKLFF	TGCGCCAGCAGCCAAGGTGCAGGGGCAAATGAAAAACTGTTTTTT
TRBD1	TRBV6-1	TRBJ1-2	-	CASSFRQGNRYGYTF	TGTGCCAGCAGTTTTAGACAGGGCAACCGCTATGGCTACACCTTC
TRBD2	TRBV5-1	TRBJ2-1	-	CASSLGTRGEQLF	TGCGCCAGCAGCTTGGGGACTAGGGGAGAGCAGCTCTTC
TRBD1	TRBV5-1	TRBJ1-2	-	CASSKGTDYGYTF	TGCGCCAGCAGCAAGGGGACAGACTATGGCTACACCTTC
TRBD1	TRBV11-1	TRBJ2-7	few	CASSRDRVGKYF	TGTGCCAGCAGCCGGGACAGGGTGGGAAAGTACTTC
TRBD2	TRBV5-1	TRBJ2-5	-	CASSSRLAGVQETQYF	TGCGCCAGCAGCTCCCGGCTAGCGGGTGTCCAAGAGACCCAGTACTTC
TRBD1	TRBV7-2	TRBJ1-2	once	CASSYPGTANYGYTF	TGTGCCAGCAGCTACCCCGGGACAGCTAACTATGGCTACACCTTC
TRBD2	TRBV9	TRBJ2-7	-	CASSARTSGNFEQYF	TGTGCCAGCAGCGCCCGGACTAGCGGGAACTTCGAGCAGTACTTC
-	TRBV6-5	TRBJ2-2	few	CASSYQNTGELFF	TGTGCCAGCAGTTACCAGAACACCGGGGAGCTGTTTTTT
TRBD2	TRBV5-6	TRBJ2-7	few	CASSSRLAGGYEQYF	TGTGCCAGCAGCTCGCGACTAGCGGGAGGGTACGAGCAGTACTTC
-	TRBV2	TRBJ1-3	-	CASSAGQTGNTIYF	TGTGCCAGCAGTGCAGGGCAGACTGGAAACACCATATATTTT
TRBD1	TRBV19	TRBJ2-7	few	CASSMDRAYEQYF	TGTGCCAGTAGTATGGACAGGGCCTACGAGCAGTACTTC
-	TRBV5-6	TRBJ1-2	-	CASSLLVAGGGYTF	TGTGCCAGCAGTTTGTTGGTCGCGGGTGGTGGCTACACCTTC
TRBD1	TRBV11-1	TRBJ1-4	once	CASSSGQDLNEKLFF	TGTGCCAGCAGCTCCGGACAGGACCTTAATGAAAAACTGTTTTTT
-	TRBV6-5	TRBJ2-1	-	CASSLDSIPYNEQFF	TGTGCCAGCAGCCTGGACTCCATTCCCTACAATGAGCAGTTCTTC
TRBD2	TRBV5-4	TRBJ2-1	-	CASSLRSGRVGGEQFF	TGTGCCAGCAGCTTGCGTAGCGGGAGGGTTGGGGGTGAGCAGTTCTTC
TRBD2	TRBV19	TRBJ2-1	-	CASKKGLAENEQFF	TGTGCCAGTAAAAAGGGACTAGCGGAAAATGAGCAGTTCTTC
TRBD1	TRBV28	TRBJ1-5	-	CASRRQGGPQHF	TGTGCCAGCAGGAGACAGGGGGGGCCCCAGCATTTT
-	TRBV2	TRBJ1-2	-	CASSGQDNYGYTF	TGTGCCAGCAGTGGACAGGATAACTATGGCTACACCTTC
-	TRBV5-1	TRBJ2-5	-	CASSLGGVGQETQYF	TGCGCCAGCAGCTTGGGGGGGGTGGGTCAAGAGACCCAGTACTTC
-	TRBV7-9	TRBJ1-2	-	CASSLANTDGYTF	TGTGCCAGCAGCTTAGCGAATACGGATGGCTACACCTTC
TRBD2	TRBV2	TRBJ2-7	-	CASSERLAGRSYEQYF	TGTGCCAGCAGTGAAAGGCTAGCGGGACGGTCCTACGAGCAGTACTTC
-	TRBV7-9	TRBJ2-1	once	CASSSGVVIYNEQFF	TGTGCCAGCAGCTCAGGCGTGGTGATCTACAATGAGCAGTTCTTC
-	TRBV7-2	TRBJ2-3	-	CASSSTDTQYF	TGTGCCAGCAGCTCGACAGATACGCAGTATTTT
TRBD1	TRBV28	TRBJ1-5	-	CASSLGTGNNQPQHF	TGTGCCAGCAGTTTAGGGACAGGGAACAATCAGCCCCAGCATTTT
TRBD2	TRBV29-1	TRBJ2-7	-	CSVQGERERYEQYF	TGCAGCGTCCAAGGGGAGCGGGAGCGGTACGAGCAGTACTTC
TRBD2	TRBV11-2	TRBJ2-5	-	CASSPASGRVSETQYF	TGTGCCAGCAGCCCAGCTAGCGGGAGGGTATCGGAGACCCAGTACTTC
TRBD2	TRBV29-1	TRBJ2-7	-	CSVEASRTSGRGEQYF	TGCAGCGTTGAGGCGAGTAGGACTAGCGGGAGAGGCGAGCAGTACTTC
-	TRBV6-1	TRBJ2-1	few	CATSQGLIF	TGTGCCACCTCACAGGGTTTGATCTTC
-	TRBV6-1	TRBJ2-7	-	CASSEALGLSYEQYF	TGTGCCAGCAGTGAAGCTTTGGGGCTCTCCTACGAGCAGTACTTC
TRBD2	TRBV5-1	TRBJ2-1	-	CASSLIASGYNEQFF	TGCGCCAGCAGCTTGATTGCTAGCGGATACAATGAGCAGTTCTTC
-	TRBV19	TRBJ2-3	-	CASSMGGTDTQYF	TGTGCCAGTAGTATGGGAGGCACAGATACGCAGTATTTT
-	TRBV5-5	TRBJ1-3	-	CASSLESLRSGNTIYF	TGTGCCAGCAGCTTGGAATCTCTCCGCTCTGGAAACACCATATATTTT
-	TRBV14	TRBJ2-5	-	CASSPFTDQETQYF	TGTGCCAGCAGCCCGTTTACAGACCAAGAGACCCAGTACTTC
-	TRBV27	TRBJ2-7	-	CASSPNFYEQYF	TGTGCCAGCAGTCCAAATTTCTACGAGCAGTACTTC
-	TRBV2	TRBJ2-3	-	CVGSGSTDTQYF	TGTGTGGGTAGCGGTAGCACAGATACGCAGTATTTT
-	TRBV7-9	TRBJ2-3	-	CASSLVQGRDTQYF	TGTGCCAGCAGCTTAGTACAGGGAAGAGATACGCAGTATTTT